The clone carrying this TCR beta chain was seen just once. Original processing methods: Estimated nucleated cell counts came from reference gene primer amplification. Method: immunoSEQ multiplex PCR; TCRdb's copy keeps in-frame clones and lacks some. V and J calls and clone size come straight from that table; D and trimming were deduced from the DNA. The sample has about half a million clones; 70% to 90% are singletons. This record belongs to a study of blood T cell repertoires in COVID-19. Study overall: Samples taken during acute and convalescent COVID-19 were collected in the United States, Italy and Spain. The analysed material was cDNA or gDNA that came from T cells, B-cell-depleted T cells, or PBMCs.

Per the germline V gene, CDR1 is LNHNV and CDR2 is YYDKDF (reference sequence). The CDR3 loop spans 15 amino acids. V lost 5 bases and J 6 bases, leaving 18 bases between the germline ends. This receptor was obtained from a human donor in a cohort sampled during active COVID-19. The chain links TRBV15 to TRBJ2-3; D perhaps matches TRBD1 (7 bases). Sequenced: peripheral blood. The CDR3 here is CATSSWEAGGDTQYF. The DNA of the CDR3 is TGTGCCACCAGCTCCTGGGAGGCAGGGGGTGATACGCAGTATTTT.